These T cell receptor beta chains were read from a single sample in a study of Graves' ophthalmopathy and Graves' hyperthyroidism. In TCRdb, the multiplex PCR reads were re-called with MiXCR into one record per CDR3 protein. This table has some 25,000 distinct CDR3 sequences, around 50% appearing once. Specimen: peripheral blood. The receptors shown here come from an adult woman with stable Graves' hyperthyroidism. Each CDR3 is given with its conserved first and last residue. D genes are given only for firm matches. Clone size is not always given. Where it is, it says once, few, many or a class for expanded clones.

V: TRBV7-8
J: TRBJ2-4
size: NA
D: TRBD1
CDR3: CASVEVRGLGNIQYF
DNA: TGTGCCAGCGTAGAAGTCAGGGGGCTTGGAAACATCCAGTACTTC

V: TRBV20-1
J: TRBJ1-2
size: NA
D: NA
CDR3: CSASQWSGYTF
DNA: TGCAGTGCTAGCCAGTGGAGTGGCTACACCTTC

V: TRBV12-3/TRBV12-4
J: TRBJ2-1
size: many
D: NA
CDR3: CASSLIIGGPGEQFF
DNA: TGTGCCAGCAGTTTAATAATCGGAGGGCCAGGTGAGCAGTTCTTC

V: TRBV20-1
J: TRBJ2-2
size: NA
D: NA
CDR3: CSARLGPPNTGELFF
DNA: TGCAGTGCTAGACTGGGTCCCCCGAACACCGGGGAGCTGTTTTTT

V: TRBV4-2
J: TRBJ1-2
size: many
D: TRBD1
CDR3: CASSPGTGEESGYTF
DNA: TGTGCCAGCAGCCCCGGGACAGGCGAAGAGAGTGGCTACACCTTC

V: TRBV5-1
J: TRBJ2-7
size: few
D: TRBD2
CDR3: CASSDTGGLSEQYF
DNA: TGCGCCAGCAGCGACACGGGAGGTCTGTCCGAGCAGTACTTC

V: TRBV6-2/TRBV6-3
J: TRBJ1-2
size: NA
D: TRBD1
CDR3: CASSPTGLGYGYTF
DNA: TGTGCCAGCAGTCCGACAGGGCTCGGCTATGGCTACACCTTC

V: TRBV20-1
J: TRBJ2-7
size: NA
D: NA
CDR3: CSAREAGMYEQYF
DNA: TGCAGTGCTAGAGAGGCAGGGATGTACGAGCAGTACTTC

V: TRBV12-3/TRBV12-4
J: TRBJ2-5
size: NA
D: TRBD1
CDR3: CASGYRGQETQYF
DNA: TGTGCCAGCGGTTACAGGGGACAAGAGACCCAGTACTTC

V: TRBV11-2
J: TRBJ2-7
size: many
D: NA
CDR3: CASSWTEGGYEQYF
DNA: TGTGCCAGCAGCTGGACTGAGGGAGGATACGAGCAGTACTTC

V: TRBV2
J: TRBJ2-5
size: NA
D: NA
CDR3: CASSGSQETQYF
DNA: TGTGCCAGCAGTGGTAGCCAAGAGACCCAGTACTTC

V: TRBV20-1
J: TRBJ2-7
size: NA
D: TRBD2
CDR3: CSARGITPGLASSEQYF
DNA: TGCAGTGCTAGGGGGATAACACCGGGACTAGCCTCCTCCGAGCAGTACTTC

V: TRBV20-1
J: TRBJ1-2
size: NA
D: NA
CDR3: CSARVSSGTDTRYGYTF
DNA: TGCAGTGCTAGAGTGAGTAGCGGCACAGATACGCGGTATGGCTACACCTTC

V: TRBV6-2/TRBV6-3
J: TRBJ2-4
size: many
D: NA
CDR3: CASNSPVAKNIQYF
DNA: TGTGCCAGCAACTCGCCAGTAGCCAAAAACATTCAGTACTTC

V: TRBV7-2
J: TRBJ2-5
size: medium-sized
D: NA
CDR3: CASSLEFSETQYF
DNA: TGTGCCAGCAGCTTAGAGTTTTCGGAGACCCAGTACTTC

V: TRBV19
J: TRBJ1-5
size: medium-sized
D: NA
CDR3: CASGDWSSNQPQHF
DNA: TGTGCCAGTGGGGATTGGAGTAGCAATCAGCCCCAGCATTTT

V: TRBV24-1
J: TRBJ1-6
size: NA
D: TRBD1
CDR3: CATSESGGSSPLHF
DNA: TGTGCCACCAGTGAATCAGGGGGCAGTTCACCCCTCCACTTT